Listed below are T cell receptor beta chains from one sample, sequenced in a study of T cell responses to AZD1222 COVID-19 vaccine. TCRdb keeps only in-frame clones here, not all; method: immunoSEQ multiplex PCR. The sample lists tens of thousands of clones, almost 90% occurring once. The sequenced sample was peripheral blood, obtained 28 days after the second AZD1222 dose. These TCRs come from an adult who received the AZD1222 COVID-19 vaccine. Each CDR3 is given with its conserved first and last residue. Fields, in order: clone size, J gene, D gene, V gene, CDR3 DNA, CDR3 protein. A D gene is named only where the DNA matches it firmly. Some rows mark clone size as missing; the rest say once, few, many or name a class of expanded clone.

size: NA
J: TRBJ1-2
D: TRBD1
V: TRBV5-1
DNA: TGCGCCAGCAGCGGGACAGGGTCCTATGGCTACACCTTC
CDR3: CASSGTGSYGYTF

size: once
J: TRBJ2-7
D: NA
V: TRBV5-1
DNA: TGCGCCAGCGGCGGGACAGACTACGAGCAGTACTTC
CDR3: CASGGTDYEQYF

size: NA
J: TRBJ2-2
D: TRBD1
V: TRBV24-1
DNA: TGTGCCACCGGACAGGGATCGAACACCGGGGAGCTGTTTTTT
CDR3: CATGQGSNTGELFF

size: NA
J: TRBJ2-2
D: TRBD1
V: TRBV28
DNA: TGTGCCAGCAGTCCACACGGACAGGGAACGAACACCGGGGAGCTGTTTTTT
CDR3: CASSPHGQGTNTGELFF

size: once
J: TRBJ1-2
D: NA
V: TRBV28
DNA: TGTGCCAGCAGGGCCTACGGGATGTACAATTATGGCTACACCTTC
CDR3: CASRAYGMYNYGYTF

size: NA
J: TRBJ2-1
D: TRBD2
V: TRBV7-3
DNA: TGTGCCAGCAGCTTCGCTAGCGGGGGGGTTCAGGAGCAGTTCTTC
CDR3: CASSFASGGVQEQFF

size: NA
J: TRBJ1-2
D: TRBD1
V: TRBV5-4
DNA: TGTGCCAGCAGCTTTTACAGGGGTGGCTATGGCTACACCTTC
CDR3: CASSFYRGGYGYTF

size: NA
J: TRBJ1-5
D: NA
V: TRBV19
DNA: TGTGCCAGTACCCCCCGGGGAGGGGTGGTTAGCAATCAGCCCCAGCATTTT
CDR3: CASTPRGGVVSNQPQHF

size: once
J: TRBJ2-3
D: NA
V: TRBV19
DNA: TGTGCCAGTAGTATGGGCAGTGGGGCGACGCAGTATTTT
CDR3: CASSMGSGATQYF

size: once
J: TRBJ1-1
D: NA
V: TRBV27
DNA: TGTGCCAGCAGTTTATTTTCTGGCACCCCGGGGAACACTGAAGCTTTCTTT
CDR3: CASSLFSGTPGNTEAFF

size: NA
J: TRBJ1-5
D: NA
V: TRBV28
DNA: TGTGCCAGCAGTTCCAACCGGGGGGTCCAGCCCCAGCATTTT
CDR3: CASSSNRGVQPQHF

size: NA
J: TRBJ2-1
D: NA
V: TRBV19
DNA: TGTGCCAGTAGTATAGGCTTGCGTTATGAGCAGTTCTTC
CDR3: CASSIGLRYEQFF

size: NA
J: TRBJ2-7
D: TRBD1
V: TRBV3-1/TRBV3-2
DNA: TGTGCCAGCAGCCCGGGACAGGGATCCTACGAGCAGTACTTC
CDR3: CASSPGQGSYEQYF

size: NA
J: TRBJ1-6
D: NA
V: TRBV2
DNA: TGTGCCAGCCGGAGGACGGAGGGGTCACCCCTCCACTTT
CDR3: CASRRTEGSPLHF

size: NA
J: TRBJ2-7
D: TRBD1
V: TRBV7-9
DNA: TGTGCCAGCAGCCACGACAGGGACAGACAGTACTTC
CDR3: CASSHDRDRQYF

size: NA
J: TRBJ2-4
D: NA
V: TRBV30
DNA: TGTGCCTCCCCTGACGGGGGCATAGAGATTCAGTACTTC
CDR3: CASPDGGIEIQYF

size: few
J: TRBJ1-1
D: TRBD1
V: TRBV5-4
DNA: TGTGCCAGCAGCTTGAAAACCGGACAGGGAGGTTGGACTGAAGCTTTCTTT
CDR3: CASSLKTGQGGWTEAFF

size: few
J: TRBJ2-1
D: TRBD2
V: TRBV7-6
DNA: TGTGCCAGCAGCTCGGCTAGCGGGGACTACAATGAGCAGTTCTTC
CDR3: CASSSASGDYNEQFF

size: NA
J: TRBJ1-2
D: NA
V: TRBV9
DNA: TGTGCCAGCAGCGAGGGGACCGCCGGCTACACCTTC
CDR3: CASSEGTAGYTF

size: NA
J: TRBJ2-3
D: NA
V: TRBV29-1
DNA: TGCAGCGTCCTGACTCGACCTAGCACAGATACGCAGTATTTT
CDR3: CSVLTRPSTDTQYF

size: NA
J: TRBJ2-7
D: NA
V: TRBV9
DNA: TGTGCCAGCAGCGGGCGATTCCCGACAAGCTACGAGCAGTACTTC
CDR3: CASSGRFPTSYEQYF

size: NA
J: TRBJ2-1
D: TRBD2
V: TRBV11-2
DNA: TGTGCCAGCAGCCTACGACTAGCCGGGGGCAATGAGCAGTTCTTC
CDR3: CASSLRLAGGNEQFF

size: NA
J: TRBJ2-2
D: NA
V: TRBV3-1/TRBV3-2
DNA: TGTGCCAGCAGCATAAGGGGGGGATACACCGGGGAGCTGTTTTTT
CDR3: CASSIRGGYTGELFF

size: NA
J: TRBJ2-7
D: TRBD1
V: TRBV7-2
DNA: TGTGCCAGCAGCTTCGTATCCGGGACAGGAACCTACGAGCAGTACTTC
CDR3: CASSFVSGTGTYEQYF

size: NA
J: TRBJ1-1
D: TRBD1
V: TRBV5-8
DNA: TGTGCCAGCAGCCCGGGACAGGGTTGGACCTACACTGAAGCTTTCTTT
CDR3: CASSPGQGWTYTEAFF

size: NA
J: TRBJ2-5
D: TRBD2
V: TRBV7-2
DNA: TGTGCCAGCAGCTTCCGACTAGCGGGGGAGGCAGAGACCCAGTACTTC
CDR3: CASSFRLAGEAETQYF

size: NA
J: TRBJ2-7
D: TRBD1
V: TRBV9
DNA: TGTGCCAGCAGCCTCACAGGGGGCGGCTACGAGCAGTACTTC
CDR3: CASSLTGGGYEQYF

size: NA
J: TRBJ1-2
D: NA
V: TRBV9
DNA: TGTGCCAGCAGCGTCCGCGGCCTTCACTATGGCTACACCTTC
CDR3: CASSVRGLHYGYTF

size: NA
J: TRBJ1-5
D: TRBD1
V: TRBV30
DNA: TGTGCCTGGAGCACCAGGGGGTGGGGGGAAAATCAGCCCCAGCATTTT
CDR3: CAWSTRGWGENQPQHF

size: once
J: TRBJ1-3
D: NA
V: TRBV5-5
DNA: TGTGCCAGCAGCCTCGGACAGCACCCGTTGAGCTCTGGAAACACCATATATTTT
CDR3: CASSLGQHPLSSGNTIYF

size: NA
J: TRBJ2-5
D: NA
V: TRBV5-1
DNA: TGCGCCAGCAGCTTAGATCCCGAAGAGACCCAGTACTTC
CDR3: CASSLDPEETQYF

size: once
J: TRBJ2-7
D: TRBD1
V: TRBV28
DNA: TGTGCCAGCACTACAGGGGGCTACGAGCAGTACTTC
CDR3: CASTTGGYEQYF

size: NA
J: TRBJ1-3
D: TRBD1
V: TRBV5-1
DNA: TGCGCCAGCAGCTTGGAGGGGCGTGACAGGGCGTCTGGAAACACCATATATTTT
CDR3: CASSLEGRDRASGNTIYF

size: NA
J: TRBJ1-1
D: NA
V: TRBV30
DNA: TGTGCCTGGATTGCGACGGTGAATACTGAAGCTTTCTTT
CDR3: CAWIATVNTEAFF

size: NA
J: TRBJ1-6
D: NA
V: TRBV28
DNA: TGTGCCAGCGGCTGGGAGGGGGACCCTCGTAATTCACCCCTCCACTTT
CDR3: CASGWEGDPRNSPLHF

size: NA
J: TRBJ1-5
D: NA
V: TRBV28
DNA: TGTGCCAGCAGCTTCCCCTCGGACAATCTGGCAACTCAGCCCCAGCATTTT
CDR3: CASSFPSDNLATQPQHF

size: NA
J: TRBJ2-2
D: NA
V: TRBV24-1
DNA: TGTGCCACCAGTGTAGGAACGAACACCGGGGAGCTGTTTTTT
CDR3: CATSVGTNTGELFF

size: NA
J: TRBJ1-1
D: NA
V: TRBV4-1
DNA: TGCGCCAGCAAGGGGGGTGGGGGTGAAGCTTTCTTT
CDR3: CASKGGGGEAFF

size: NA
J: TRBJ1-6
D: NA
V: TRBV19
DNA: TGTGCCAGTAGTATTGAAGGGAAATATCTCCACTTT
CDR3: CASSIEGKYLHF

size: NA
J: TRBJ2-4
D: NA
V: TRBV18
DNA: TGTGCCAGCTCACCTACCCACGGGGAGGCCTCCAGGCATCTAGCCAAAAACATTCAGTACTTC
CDR3: CASSPTHGEASRHLAKNIQYF

size: NA
J: TRBJ2-2
D: NA
V: TRBV10-3
DNA: TGTGCCATCAGAACCGGGACAACTGACACCGGGGAGCTGTTTTTT
CDR3: CAIRTGTTDTGELFF

size: NA
J: TRBJ2-3
D: NA
V: TRBV28
DNA: TGTGCCAGCACCACTAACAGGGATAGCACAGATACGCAGTATTTT
CDR3: CASTTNRDSTDTQYF

size: NA
J: TRBJ1-1
D: TRBD1
V: TRBV5-1
DNA: TGCGCCAGCAGCCCCCGTCGGGACAGGGAGGCTTTCTTT
CDR3: CASSPRRDREAFF

size: NA
J: TRBJ1-1
D: NA
V: TRBV7-9
DNA: TGTGCCAGCAGCTTAGGTAGGGTTGGCACTGAAGCTTTCTTT
CDR3: CASSLGRVGTEAFF

size: NA
J: TRBJ2-1
D: TRBD2
V: TRBV12-5
DNA: TGTGCTAGTGGGCGGTCCCGCACTAGCGGGGTTTACAATGAGCAGTTCTTC
CDR3: CASGRSRTSGVYNEQFF

size: NA
J: TRBJ1-6
D: NA
V: TRBV27
DNA: TGTGCCAGCAGCCCAAGCCCCCGACAGTATAATTCACCCCTCCACTTT
CDR3: CASSPSPRQYNSPLHF

size: once
J: TRBJ2-6
D: NA
V: TRBV23-1
DNA: TGCGCCAGCAGTCAATCATGGGTCTCAGGGGCCAACGTCCTGACTTTC
CDR3: CASSQSWVSGANVLTF

size: NA
J: TRBJ2-7
D: NA
V: TRBV5-5
DNA: TGTGCCAGCAGCTTGAGGGCCATCGGGGGCCATGAGTACGAGCAGTACTTC
CDR3: CASSLRAIGGHEYEQYF

size: NA
J: TRBJ2-5
D: NA
V: TRBV27
DNA: TGTGCCAGCAGTGGCCGCGGTGGCGGTCTTGGGGAGACCCAGTACTTC
CDR3: CASSGRGGGLGETQYF

size: once
J: TRBJ1-5
D: TRBD1
V: TRBV30
DNA: TGTGCCTGGAGCACAGGGGACCACAATCAGCCCCAGCATTTT
CDR3: CAWSTGDHNQPQHF

size: NA
J: TRBJ2-2
D: NA
V: TRBV5-6
DNA: TGTGCCAGCAGCTTGGGCGGCACCGGGGAGCTGTTTTTT
CDR3: CASSLGGTGELFF

size: NA
J: TRBJ1-2
D: NA
V: TRBV7-9
DNA: TGTGCCAGCAGCTTACACCGGGAGATTAACTATGGCTACACCTTC
CDR3: CASSLHREINYGYTF

size: NA
J: TRBJ1-2
D: TRBD1
V: TRBV4-3
DNA: TGCGCCAGCAGCCAAGAGGGACAGACCTTATATGGCTACACCTTC
CDR3: CASSQEGQTLYGYTF

size: NA
J: TRBJ1-4
D: NA
V: TRBV7-2
DNA: TGTGCCAGCAGTCCCGTTGTAGCAACTAATGAAAAACTGTTTTTT
CDR3: CASSPVVATNEKLFF

size: once
J: TRBJ2-6
D: NA
V: TRBV13
DNA: TGTGCCAGCAGCCCCCTAGGGACCTCTGGGGCCAACGTCCTGACTTTC
CDR3: CASSPLGTSGANVLTF

size: NA
J: TRBJ2-7
D: NA
V: TRBV12-3/TRBV12-4
DNA: TGTGCCAGCAGTTTACTACCCAGCTACGAGCAGTACTTC
CDR3: CASSLLPSYEQYF

size: NA
J: TRBJ1-3
D: NA
V: TRBV5-4
DNA: TGTGCCAGCAGCTTGGACAGCGAGTACTCTGGAAACACCATATATTTT
CDR3: CASSLDSEYSGNTIYF

size: NA
J: TRBJ1-5
D: TRBD1
V: TRBV7-2
DNA: TGTGCCAGCAGCTCACAGGGGGCTCAGCCCCAGCATTTT
CDR3: CASSSQGAQPQHF